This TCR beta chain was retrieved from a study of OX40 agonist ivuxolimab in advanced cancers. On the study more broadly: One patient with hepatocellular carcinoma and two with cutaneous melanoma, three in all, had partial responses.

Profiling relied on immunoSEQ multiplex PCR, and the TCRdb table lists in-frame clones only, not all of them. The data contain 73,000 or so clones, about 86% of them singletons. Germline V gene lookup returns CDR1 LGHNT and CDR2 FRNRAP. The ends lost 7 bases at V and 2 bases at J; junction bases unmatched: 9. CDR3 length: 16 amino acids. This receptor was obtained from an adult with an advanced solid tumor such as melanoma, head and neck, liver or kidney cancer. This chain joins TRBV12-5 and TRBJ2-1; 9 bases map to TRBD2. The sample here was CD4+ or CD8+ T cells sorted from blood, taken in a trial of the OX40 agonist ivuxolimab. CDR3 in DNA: TGTGCTAGTGCCTCCGTAGCGGGAGCGGCCTACAATGAGCAGTTCTTC. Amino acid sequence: CASASVAGAAYNEQFF. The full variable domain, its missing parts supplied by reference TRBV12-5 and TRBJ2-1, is DARVTQTPRHKVTEMGQEVTMRCQPILGHNTVFWYRQTMMQGLELLAYFRNRAPLDDSGMPKDRFSAEMPDATLATLKIQPSEPRDSAVYFCASASVAGAAYNEQFFGPGTRLTVL.